This T cell receptor beta chain was obtained from a study of T cell responses to AZD1222 COVID-19 vaccine. Study results and limitations: An increase in Spike-specific TCR breadth and depth was observed after two AZD1222 doses. Nearly half of spike-specific TCRs reportedly go after variant regions that carry no mutations. Baseline seropositives among AZD1222 recipients totaled only 5 or 6.

The germline V gene encodes CDR1 GTSNPN and CDR2 SVGIG (reference sequence). V shed 1 base and J shed 5 bases, with 12 bases lying between them. The CDR3 is made up of 14 amino acids. Details on this clone: Antigen: not known.

TCRdb's copy holds only in-frame clones and misses some; the assay was immunoSEQ multiplex PCR. This table holds 75,000 to 95,000 clones, approximately 89% found once. The chain recombines TRBV30 with TRBJ1-5; D might be TRBD1 (5 bases). The clonotype was recovered from an adult who received the MenACWY meningococcal vaccine as a control. The sample was peripheral blood, taken 28 days after the second dose of the MenACWY control vaccine. Written as DNA, the CDR3 is TGTGCCTGGAGTGGTCTGGGAGGGGATCAGCCCCAGCATTTT. It translates to CAWSGLGGDQPQHF. The full variable domain, with the rest looked up from reference TRBV30 and TRBJ1-5, is SQTIHQWPATLVQPVGSPLSLECTVEGTSNPNLYWYRQAAGRGLQLLFYSVGIGQISSEVPQNLSASRPQDRQFILSSKKLLLSDSGFYLCAWSGLGGDQPQHFGDGTRLSIL.